Sequencing of this T cell receptor beta chain was carried out in a study of technical replicates of blood from four donors listed by TCRdb under 2017. Libraries were made using the immunoSEQ multiplex PCR assay. TCRdb took over this immuneACCESS table, retaining in-frame rearrangements with V and J assigned. Such tables are incomplete; in checked studies, under half of the missing clones stem from an unresolved V gene, and the remainder is unexplained. The sample table lists about 78,000 clones, over 90% of them with a count of one. Clones ranked in the top ten supply roughly 0.24% of the sample. The CDR3 runs 15 residues from the cysteine to the phenylalanine. Solely the CDR3 DNA is kept, with 45 bases framed from the first base. The junction carries 13 bases between V and J, which are trimmed by 2 bases and 5 bases respectively. The germline V gene encodes CDR1 KGHSH and CDR2 LQKENI. With respect to this clone: Its cognate antigen has yet to be identified. Base qualities are not recorded, but no much larger clone differs from it by a single base.

Sequenced material: T cells isolated from PBMCs. This chain joins TRBV18 to TRBJ2-1; a weak D assignment points to TRBD1 (6 bases agree). This clonotype originated in a human donor in good health. CDR3 loop: CASSPSSAGDNEQFF. The DNA reads TGTGCCAGCTCACCAAGTTCGGCAGGGGACAATGAGCAGTTCTTC.